The 22 T cell receptor beta chains listed next were all sequenced from one sample in a study of breast tumors, draining lymph nodes, adjacent tissues. Using its own MiXCR run on the multiplex PCR reads, TCRdb lists one record per CDR3 protein. The repertoire holds 200,000 to 250,000 distinct CDR3 sequences, under 40% seen once, with about 3.9% in the top ten. Breast cancer patients provided tissue from their axillary draining lymph nodes. Sequencing input: axillary lymph node tissue. The receptor source for this set is a female donor with breast cancer. Some clones in this sample may be carry-over from other donors' samples.

This clonotype was observed a handful of times. This may stem from a read error, because a much larger clone lies one nucleotide away. V and J are TRBV14 and TRBJ2-7; 9 positions agree with TRBD2. Per germline, CDR1 SGHDN and CDR2 FVKESK. CDR3 length equals 16 residues. CDR3 bases: TGTGCCAGCAGCCAAGTCCAGACTAGCGGAAGTTACGCGCAGTACTTC. Protein sequence: CASSQVQTSGSYAQYF. Supplemented by reference TRBV14 and TRBJ2-7, the full variable domain reads EAGVTQFPSHSVIEKGQTVTLRCDPISGHDNLYWYRRVMGKEIKFLLHFVKESKQDESGMPNNRFLAERTGGTYSTLKVQPAELEDSGVYFCASSQVQTSGSYAQYFGPGTRLTVT.

This clonotype is judged medium-sized (0.01 to 0.1%). This chain connects TRBV2 to TRBJ1-3; maybe TRBD1 (6 bases). CDR3 length: 15 residues. The germline CDR1 and CDR2 sequences are SNHLY and FYNNEI. Deletions cut 2 bases from V and 2 bases from J, with 10 bases between. CDR3 DNA: TGTGCCAGCAGTGAATCGGGGGCCCCTGGAAACACCATATATTTT. It is translated as CASSESGAPGNTIYF.

This clonotype was seen more than once but under ten times. This sequence joins TRBV4-2 and TRBJ2-5; D possibly matches TRBD1 or TRBD2 (5 bases each). Trimming left V 1 base short and J 5 bases short, with 17 bases between. CDR1 and CDR2 from the germline V gene are LGHNA and YNFKEQ. This CDR3 region has 16 residues. CDR3 nucleotide sequence: TGTGCCAGCAGCCAAGGGGTGGGGGAGCTTACCGAGACCCAGTACTTC. Translated, it gives CASSQGVGELTETQYF.

This clonotype was picked up many times. The chain carries TRBV20-1 and TRBJ1-3; TRBD1 aligns across 7 bases. From germline, CDR1 is DFQATT and CDR2 SNEGSKA (reference sequence). CDR3 length equals 17 residues. V shed 2 bases and J 0 bases; nucleotides not matched to a gene: 10. CDR3 amino acids: CSARRDSQTYSGNTIYF. CDR3 nucleotides: TGCAGTGCTAGAAGGGACAGTCAAACTTACTCTGGAAACACCATATATTTT.

The V and J genes are TRBV6-1 and TRBJ2-1; possibly TRBD2 for D (5 bases). The CDR3 length is 12 residues. Germline CDR1 MNHNS, CDR2 SASEGT. Trimming stripped 3 bases from V and 10 bases from J, with 10 bases between. The CDR3 loop reads CASSEQRFEQFF. The CDR3 region has the DNA TGTGCCAGCAGTGAGCAGCGGTTCGAGCAGTTCTTC.

This clonotype was recorded many times. The rearrangement links TRBV20-1 to TRBJ1-5, with 7 nucleotides matching TRBD1. V lost 6 bases, J lost 6 bases, and 5 bases stayed unmatched. CDR3 size: 12 residues. Germline V gene sequence: CDR1 DFQATT, CDR2 SNEGSKA (reference sequence). DNA for the CDR3: TGCAGTGCGATACAGGGGACTCAGCCCCAGCATTTT. It specifies CSAIQGTQPQHF.

This clonotype was observed at least ten times. The chain recombines TRBV2 with TRBJ1-5; 7 bases are a match to TRBD1. The CDR3 has 15 residues. With V trimmed by 6 bases and J by 4 bases, 9 bases remained unmatched. From germline, CDR1 is SNHLY and CDR2 FYNNEI. The CDR3: CASRAGQERNQPQHF. The CDR3 DNA reads as TGTGCCAGCAGGGCCGGACAGGAGAGAAATCAGCCCCAGCATTTT.

There are many counts of this clonotype. V usage is TRBV2 and J usage is TRBJ2-7; 8 bases match TRBD1. Germline V gives CDR1 SNHLY, CDR2 FYNNEI. The CDR3 has 15 residues. V was pared by 5 bases and J by 2 bases, with 8 bases of the junction left unmatched. CDR3 sequence: CASSLGQGHTYEQYF. The CDR3 DNA reads as TGTGCCAGCAGTCTTGGACAGGGCCATACCTACGAGCAGTACTTC.

V and J are TRBV11-2 and TRBJ2-5, with 14 bases matching TRBD2. The CDR3 covers 16 residues. The germline V gene has CDR1 SGHAT and CDR2 FQNNGV. The V segment lost 5 bases and the J segment 7 bases; nucleotides outside the gene matches: 9. CDR3 region: CASSRGLAGVMGTQYF. In DNA, the CDR3 is TGTGCCAGCAGCCGGGGACTAGCGGGGGTGATGGGGACCCAGTACTTC.

This clonotype has ten or more counts. The rearrangement uses TRBV29-1 and TRBJ2-6, with no clear D. The V and J ends lost 3 bases and 4 bases respectively, with 22 bases between them. The CDR3 spans 18 residues. Germline loops: CDR1 SQVTM, CDR2 ANQGSEA. CDR3 region: CSVDCRPEVRGGANVLTF. Written as DNA, the CDR3 is TGCAGCGTTGATTGTCGTCCTGAGGTGCGTGGGGGGGCCAACGTCCTGACTTTC.

The chain uses TRBV28 and TRBJ1-4; D possibly corresponds to TRBD1 (5 bases). Per the germline V gene, CDR1 is MDHEN and CDR2 is SYDVKM. V shed 5 bases and J shed 6 bases, with 16 bases lying between them. The CDR3 spans 15 residues. CDR3 sequence (DNA): TGTGCCAGCAGTCCTGGACACATAGGGGATGAAAAACTGTTTTTT. Protein sequence: CASSPGHIGDEKLFF.

About this clonotype itself: Since no conserved phenylalanine or tryptophan closes the CDR3, a read error is the likely cause. V gene TRBV20-1 combines with J gene TRBJ2-7; 7 positions match TRBD1. This CDR3 region has 12 residues. CDR1 is DFQATT, CDR2 SNEGSKA, per germline (reference sequence). The V and J ends lost 7 bases and 2 bases, in that order; junction bases with no gene match: 5. In nucleotides, the CDR3 is TGCAGTGTTACCGGGACAGCCTACGAGCAGTACCTC. It encodes CSVTGTAYEQYL.

The chain combines TRBV20-1 with TRBJ2-6; the D is unclear. The germline V gene encodes CDR1 DFQATT and CDR2 SNEGSKA (reference sequence). The CDR3 contains 13 residues. Trimming removed 4 bases from V and 4 bases from J, with 8 bases in between. CDR3 protein: CSAKIGGANVLTF. CDR3 DNA: TGCAGTGCTAAGATCGGGGGGGCCAACGTCCTGACTTTC.

This clonotype was counted many times. The CDR3 coding sequence is TGTGCCAGCAGTGGGGGCGTCATAGCGGGAGAGACCCAGTACTTC. Protein sequence: CASSGGVIAGETQYF. The genes are TRBV2 and TRBJ2-5, with 7 bases that match TRBD2. The germline CDR1 and CDR2 sequences are SNHLY and FYNNEI. The CDR3 totals 15 residues. J was trimmed by 4 bases and V by 4 bases; bases with no gene match: 9. Using reference TRBV2 and TRBJ2-5 for the parts outside the CDR3, the full variable domain is EPEVTQTPSHQVTQMGQEVILRCVPISNHLYFYWYRQILGQKVEFLVSFYNNEISEKSEIFDDQFSVERPDGSNFTLKIRSTKLEDSAMYFCASSGGVIAGETQYFGPGTRLLVL.

This clonotype showed up many times. The J gene is TRBJ1-2, the V gene TRBV12-3 or TRBV12-4, with TRBD1 as a possible D gene (5 bases). This CDR3 is built from 18 residues. The ends were cut back, 1 base at V and 4 bases at J, with 22 bases in the middle. CDR3 residues: CASSLGANGGLGTYGYTF. Here the CDR3 DNA reads TGTGCCAGCAGTTTAGGGGCCAACGGTGGATTAGGGACCTATGGCTACACCTTC.

This chain links TRBV27 with TRBJ1-2; no clear D gene. The V end lost 4 bases, the J end lost 6 bases, and 9 bases lay between the germline ends. Germline CDR1 is MNHEY and CDR2 is SMNVEV (reference sequence). The CDR3 spans 12 residues. The DNA for the CDR3 is TGTGCCAGCAGTTCAGCGTTGCATGGCTACACCTTC. Amino acid sequence: CASSSALHGYTF.

For this clonotype: A much more abundant neighbour one base away suggests this may be a read error. The chain is built from TRBV19 and TRBJ2-1; D gene unclear. The CDR3 has 13 residues. V lost 8 bases to trimming and J lost 4 bases, with 12 bases between them. The germline CDR1 and CDR2 sequences are LNHDA and SQIVND (reference sequence). CDR3 nucleotides: TGTGCCAGTGGCGGTGGGCTATACAATGAGCAGTTCTTC. Residues: CASGGGLYNEQFF.

This chain uses TRBV10-3 with TRBJ2-6; D not certain. The CDR3 is 13 amino acids. Trimming cost V 0 bases and J 4 bases, with 1 base left between them. Germline CDR1 ENHRY, CDR2 SYGVKD. Here the CDR3 reads CAISESGANVLTF. The CDR3 nucleotides are TGTGCCATCAGTGAGTCAGGGGCCAACGTCCTGACTTTC.

CDR3 in DNA: TGTGCCAGCAGTGGGACGACAGGGTTCGGCACTGAAGCTTTCTTT. Its translation is CASSGTTGFGTEAFF. This chain uses TRBV12-3 or TRBV12-4 with TRBJ1-1; 7 bases agree with TRBD1. The CDR3 has 15 residues. The V gene end was trimmed by 5 bases and the J gene end by 4 bases; junction bases not matched to a gene: 10.

Concerning this clonotype: Since no conserved phenylalanine or tryptophan closes the CDR3, a read error is the likely cause. Because the CDR3's place on the DNA is in doubt, the DNA is left out and the CDR3 is given as listed by TCRdb. V and J are TRBV7-3 and TRBJ2-5; the table's D gene call, TRBD2, was not cross checked with the DNA. Germline V gene data show CDR1 as SGHTA and CDR2 as FQGTGA. Counting both end residues, the CDR3 totals 9 amino acids. The CDR3 reads CASSYRLAG.

This clonotype has ten or more counts. This rearrangement joins TRBV20-1 to TRBJ2-5; 8 bases are shared with TRBD2. The CDR3 totals 15 residues. Germline V gene sequence: CDR1 DFQATT, CDR2 SNEGSKA (reference sequence). Trimming removed 0 bases from V and 3 bases from J; junction bases left unmatched: 6. The CDR3 DNA reads TGCAGTGCTAGAGATCGGGAGGGAGCTGAAGAGACCCAGTACTTC. It translates to CSARDREGAEETQYF.

The chain carries TRBV11-2 and TRBJ2-5; 8 bases are a match to TRBD2. Losses at the gene ends were 5 bases for V and 4 bases for J; bases not matched to a gene: 12. Germline CDR1 and CDR2: SGHAT and FQNNGV. The CDR3 has 16 amino acids. The CDR3 DNA sequence: TGTGCCAGCAGCCCCCCGACTAGCGCGAGGAGAGAGACCCAGTACTTC. Translated, it gives CASSPPTSARRETQYF.